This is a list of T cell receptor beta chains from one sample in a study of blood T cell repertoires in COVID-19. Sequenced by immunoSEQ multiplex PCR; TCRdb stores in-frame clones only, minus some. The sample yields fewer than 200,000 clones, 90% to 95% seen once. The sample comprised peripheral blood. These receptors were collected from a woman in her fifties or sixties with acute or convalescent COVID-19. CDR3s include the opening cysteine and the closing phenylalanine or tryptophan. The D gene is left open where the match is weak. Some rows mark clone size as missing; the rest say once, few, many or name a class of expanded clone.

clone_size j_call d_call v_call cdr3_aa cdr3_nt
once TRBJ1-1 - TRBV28 CASIHSGNLNTEAFF TGTGCCAGCATCCATTCAGGGAACTTGAACACTGAAGCTTTCTTT
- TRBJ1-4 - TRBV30 CAWSGEQGGDEKLFF TGTGCCTGGAGTGGGGAACAGGGAGGGGATGAAAAACTGTTTTTT
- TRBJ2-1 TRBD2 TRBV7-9 CASSPRRAGNEQFF TGTGCCAGCAGCCCCAGGAGAGCGGGGAATGAGCAGTTCTTC
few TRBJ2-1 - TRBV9 CASSVASLGLGGNEQFF TGTGCCAGCAGCGTAGCTTCCTTAGGACTAGGGGGCAATGAGCAGTTCTTC
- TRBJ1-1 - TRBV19 CASKNRVNTEAFF TGTGCCAGTAAGAACAGAGTTAACACTGAAGCTTTCTTT
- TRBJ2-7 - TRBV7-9 CASSLQGGEQYF TGTGCCAGCAGCTTACAGGGAGGCGAGCAGTACTTC
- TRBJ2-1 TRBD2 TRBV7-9 CASSPGLAVNEQFF TGTGCCAGCAGCCCCGGACTAGCGGTCAATGAGCAGTTCTTC
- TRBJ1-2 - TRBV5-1 CASSYPSSAGYTF TGCGCCAGCAGCTATCCATCGAGTGCTGGCTACACCTTC
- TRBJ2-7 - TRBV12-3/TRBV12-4 CASSPSPSGEQYF TGTGCCAGCAGTCCCTCTCCGTCGGGGGAGCAGTACTTC
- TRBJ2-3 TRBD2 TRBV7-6 CASSSGTSGEHTDTQYF TGTGCCAGCAGCTCGGGGACTAGCGGGGAGCACACAGATACGCAGTATTTT
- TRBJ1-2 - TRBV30 CASRGGYGYTF TGTGCTTCGAGGGGGGGCTATGGCTACACCTTC
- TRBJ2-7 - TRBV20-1 CSASRDPERTYSYEQYF TGCAGTGCTAGTAGGGATCCGGAGAGGACTTACTCCTACGAGCAGTACTTC
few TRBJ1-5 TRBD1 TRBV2 CASSKTGGLQPQHF TGTGCCAGCTCAAAGACAGGGGGCTTGCAGCCCCAGCATTTT
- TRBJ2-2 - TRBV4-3 CASSHQGDTGELFF TGCGCCAGCAGCCATCAAGGGGACACCGGGGAGCTGTTTTTT
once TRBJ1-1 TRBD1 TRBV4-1 CASSQETRGRRTEAFF TGCGCCAGCAGCCAAGAAACAAGGGGGCGCAGAACTGAAGCTTTCTTT
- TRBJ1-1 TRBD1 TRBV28 CASRTDRGNTEAFF TGTGCCAGCAGAACAGACAGGGGGAACACTGAAGCTTTCTTT
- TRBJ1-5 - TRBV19 CASSIDRDYQPQHF TGTGCCAGTAGTATAGATCGCGACTATCAGCCCCAGCATTTT
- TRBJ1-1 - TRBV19 CASSIVARQILF TGTGCCAGTAGTATAGTCGCCCGACAGATCTTATTT
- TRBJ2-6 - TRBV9 CASSVAMSRGVLTF TGTGCCAGCAGCGTAGCTATGTCCCGGGGGGTCCTGACTTTC
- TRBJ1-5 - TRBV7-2 CASSLRGENQPQHF TGTGCCAGCAGCTTACGGGGGGAAAATCAGCCCCAGCATTTT
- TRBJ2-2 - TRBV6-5 CATLYSGELFF TGTGCCACCCTGTACAGCGGGGAGCTGTTTTTT
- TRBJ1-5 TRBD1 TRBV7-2 CASSSSRQGASQPQHF TGTGCCAGCAGCTCCTCCAGACAGGGGGCGAGTCAGCCCCAGCATTTT
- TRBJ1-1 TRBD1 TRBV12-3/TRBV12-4 CASSLLGQGEAFF TGTGCCAGCAGTTTGTTGGGACAGGGGGAAGCTTTCTTT
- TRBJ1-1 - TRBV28 CASSWASIGTEAFF TGTGCCAGCAGTTGGGCCTCTATTGGCACTGAAGCTTTCTTT
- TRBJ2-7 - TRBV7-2 CASSFSGKKDGREQYF TGTGCCAGCAGCTTCAGCGGTAAGAAGGACGGGCGCGAGCAGTACTTC
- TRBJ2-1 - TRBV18 CASSLNPGSVVSLSYNEQFF TGTGCCAGCTCACTAAATCCAGGGTCGGTCGTAAGCCTCTCCTACAATGAGCAGTTCTTC
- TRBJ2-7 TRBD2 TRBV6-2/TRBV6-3 CASSYLTSVSYEQYF TGTGCCAGCAGTTACTTGACTAGCGTCTCCTACGAGCAGTACTTC
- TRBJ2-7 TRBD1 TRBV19 CASRGTGAGEQYF TGTGCCAGTAGGGGGACAGGGGCGGGCGAGCAGTACTTC
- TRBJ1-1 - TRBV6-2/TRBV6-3 CASSYTYLTEAFF TGTGCCAGCAGCTATACATATCTCACTGAAGCTTTCTTT
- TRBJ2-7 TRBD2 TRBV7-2 CASSLAGGPSYEQYF TGTGCCAGCAGCTTAGCGGGAGGGCCCTCCTACGAGCAGTACTTC
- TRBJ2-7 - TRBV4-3 CASSRNRGGSYEQYF TGCGCCAGCAGCCGAAACAGGGGGGGATCTTACGAGCAGTACTTC
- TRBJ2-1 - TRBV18 CASSPRGQSPQSEQFF TGTGCCAGCTCACCACGAGGGCAATCCCCTCAATCTGAGCAGTTCTTC
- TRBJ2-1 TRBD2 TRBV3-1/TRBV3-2 CASSQAPSGRGGQFF TGTGCCAGCAGCCAAGCGCCTAGCGGGAGGGGGGGGCAGTTCTTC
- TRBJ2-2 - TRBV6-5 CASSQGSPNTGELFF TGTGCCAGCAGTCAGGGCAGCCCGAACACCGGGGAGCTGTTTTTT
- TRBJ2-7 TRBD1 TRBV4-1 CASSPTGVSEQYF TGCGCCAGCAGCCCCACAGGGGTATCGGAGCAGTACTTC
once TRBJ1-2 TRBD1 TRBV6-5 CASSGTGGGYTF TGTGCCAGCAGCGGGACAGGGGGTGGCTACACCTTC
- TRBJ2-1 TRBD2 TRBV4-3 CASSQEGFYSGAYNEQFF TGCGCCAGCAGCCAAGAGGGGTTTTATAGCGGGGCCTACAATGAGCAGTTCTTC
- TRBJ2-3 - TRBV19 CASSSSGLDTQYF TGTGCCAGTAGTTCCTCGGGACTGGATACGCAGTATTTT
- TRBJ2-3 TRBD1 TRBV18 CASSQGTGNTDTQYF TGTGCCAGCTCACAAGGGACAGGGAACACAGATACGCAGTATTTT
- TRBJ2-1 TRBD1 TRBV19 CASSPRTGESEQFF TGTGCCAGTAGTCCCCGGACAGGGGAATCTGAGCAGTTCTTC
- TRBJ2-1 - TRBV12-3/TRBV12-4 CASSLSSGEQFF TGTGCCAGCAGTCTCAGTTCGGGTGAGCAGTTCTTC
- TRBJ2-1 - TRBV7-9 CASSYRTANEQFF TGTGCCAGCAGCTACCGGACTGCGAATGAGCAGTTCTTC
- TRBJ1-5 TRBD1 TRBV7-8 CASSLTGNQPQHF TGTGCCAGCAGCCTGACAGGGAATCAGCCCCAGCATTTT
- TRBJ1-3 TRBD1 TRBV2 CASLGTGGPSSGNTIYF TGTGCCAGCCTCGGGACAGGGGGCCCTAGCTCTGGAAACACCATATATTTT
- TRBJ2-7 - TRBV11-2 CASSLVVSGSYEQYF TGTGCCAGCAGCTTGGTTGTTAGCGGCTCCTACGAGCAGTACTTC
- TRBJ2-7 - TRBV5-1 CASSLGMRDEQYF TGCGCCAGCAGCTTGGGGATGCGGGACGAGCAGTACTTC
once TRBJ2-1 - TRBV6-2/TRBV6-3 CASSYSLWGQDEQFF TGTGCCAGCAGTTACTCCCTATGGGGGCAGGATGAGCAGTTCTTC
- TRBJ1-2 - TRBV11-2 CASSSGAQYGYTF TGTGCCAGCAGCTCAGGGGCCCAATATGGCTACACCTTC
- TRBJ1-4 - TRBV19 CASSRVRVDEKLFF TGTGCCAGTAGCCGGGTCCGGGTGGATGAAAAACTGTTTTTT
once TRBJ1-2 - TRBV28 CASSLTTGEGYTF TGTGCCAGCAGTTTAACGACAGGAGAAGGCTACACCTTC
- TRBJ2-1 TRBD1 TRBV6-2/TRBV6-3 CASSQRTGDRYEQFF TGTGCCAGCAGCCAGAGGACAGGGGATCGTTATGAGCAGTTCTTC
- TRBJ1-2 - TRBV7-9 CASSLGGANYGYTF TGTGCCAGCAGCTTAGGGGGCGCTAACTATGGCTACACCTTC
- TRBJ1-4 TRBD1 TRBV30 CAWNRAGGGTNEKLFF TGTGCCTGGAATCGGGCAGGGGGCGGAACTAATGAAAAACTGTTTTTT